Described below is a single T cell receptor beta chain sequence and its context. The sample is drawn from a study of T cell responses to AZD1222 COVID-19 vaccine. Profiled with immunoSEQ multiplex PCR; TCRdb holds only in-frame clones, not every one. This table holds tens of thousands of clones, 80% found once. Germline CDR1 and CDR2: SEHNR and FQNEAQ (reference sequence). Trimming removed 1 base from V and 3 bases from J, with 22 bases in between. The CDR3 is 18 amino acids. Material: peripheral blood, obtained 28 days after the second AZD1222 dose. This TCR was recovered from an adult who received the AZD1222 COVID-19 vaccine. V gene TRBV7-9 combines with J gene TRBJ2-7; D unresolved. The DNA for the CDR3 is TGTGCCAGCAGCTTAGGTACGCTAAGCGCCAGTCTTATCTACGAGCAGTACTTC. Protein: CASSLGTLSASLIYEQYF.